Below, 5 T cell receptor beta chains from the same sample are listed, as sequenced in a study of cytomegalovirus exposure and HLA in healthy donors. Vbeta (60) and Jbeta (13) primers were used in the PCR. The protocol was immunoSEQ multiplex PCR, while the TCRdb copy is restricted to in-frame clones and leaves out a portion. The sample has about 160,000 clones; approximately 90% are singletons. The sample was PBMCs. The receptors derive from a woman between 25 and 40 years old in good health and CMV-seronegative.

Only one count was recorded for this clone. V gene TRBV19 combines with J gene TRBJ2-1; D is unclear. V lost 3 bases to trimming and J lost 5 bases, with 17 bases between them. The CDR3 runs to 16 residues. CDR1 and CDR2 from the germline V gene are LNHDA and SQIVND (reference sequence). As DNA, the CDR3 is TGTGCCAGTAGTATTTGGGCCCCGTCCAACAACAATGAGCAGTTCTTC. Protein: CASSIWAPSNNNEQFF.

This CDR3 reads CASPRTSGESYNEQFF. The CDR3 DNA sequence: TGTGCCAGCCCCAGGACTAGCGGGGAATCCTACAATGAGCAGTTCTTC. The J gene is TRBJ2-1, the V gene TRBV2, with 12 bases that match TRBD2. V lost 8 bases, J lost 1 base, and 6 bases stayed unmatched. Germline CDR1 is SNHLY and CDR2 is FYNNEI. CDR3 length equals 16 residues.

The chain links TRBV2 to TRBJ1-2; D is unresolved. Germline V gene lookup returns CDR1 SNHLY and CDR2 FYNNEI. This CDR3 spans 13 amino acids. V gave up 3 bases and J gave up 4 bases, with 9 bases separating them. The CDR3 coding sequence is TGTGCCAGCAGTGATTTCGGGTCCTATGGCTACACCTTC. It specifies CASSDFGSYGYTF.

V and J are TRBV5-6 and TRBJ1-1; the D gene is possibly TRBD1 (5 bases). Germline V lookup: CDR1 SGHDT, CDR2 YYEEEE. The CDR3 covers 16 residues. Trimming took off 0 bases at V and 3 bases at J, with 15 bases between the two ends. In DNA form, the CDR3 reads TGTGCCAGCAGCTTGGTTGGGGGGTCTAAGTACACTGAAGCTTTCTTT. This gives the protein CASSLVGGSKYTEAFF.

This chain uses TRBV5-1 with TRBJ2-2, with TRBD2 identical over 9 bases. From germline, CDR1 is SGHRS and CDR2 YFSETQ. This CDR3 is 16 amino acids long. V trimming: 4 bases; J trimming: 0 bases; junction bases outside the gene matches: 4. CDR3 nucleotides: TGCGCCAGCAGCACCAGGACTAGCGCGAACACCGGGGAGCTGTTTTTT. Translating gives CASSTRTSANTGELFF.